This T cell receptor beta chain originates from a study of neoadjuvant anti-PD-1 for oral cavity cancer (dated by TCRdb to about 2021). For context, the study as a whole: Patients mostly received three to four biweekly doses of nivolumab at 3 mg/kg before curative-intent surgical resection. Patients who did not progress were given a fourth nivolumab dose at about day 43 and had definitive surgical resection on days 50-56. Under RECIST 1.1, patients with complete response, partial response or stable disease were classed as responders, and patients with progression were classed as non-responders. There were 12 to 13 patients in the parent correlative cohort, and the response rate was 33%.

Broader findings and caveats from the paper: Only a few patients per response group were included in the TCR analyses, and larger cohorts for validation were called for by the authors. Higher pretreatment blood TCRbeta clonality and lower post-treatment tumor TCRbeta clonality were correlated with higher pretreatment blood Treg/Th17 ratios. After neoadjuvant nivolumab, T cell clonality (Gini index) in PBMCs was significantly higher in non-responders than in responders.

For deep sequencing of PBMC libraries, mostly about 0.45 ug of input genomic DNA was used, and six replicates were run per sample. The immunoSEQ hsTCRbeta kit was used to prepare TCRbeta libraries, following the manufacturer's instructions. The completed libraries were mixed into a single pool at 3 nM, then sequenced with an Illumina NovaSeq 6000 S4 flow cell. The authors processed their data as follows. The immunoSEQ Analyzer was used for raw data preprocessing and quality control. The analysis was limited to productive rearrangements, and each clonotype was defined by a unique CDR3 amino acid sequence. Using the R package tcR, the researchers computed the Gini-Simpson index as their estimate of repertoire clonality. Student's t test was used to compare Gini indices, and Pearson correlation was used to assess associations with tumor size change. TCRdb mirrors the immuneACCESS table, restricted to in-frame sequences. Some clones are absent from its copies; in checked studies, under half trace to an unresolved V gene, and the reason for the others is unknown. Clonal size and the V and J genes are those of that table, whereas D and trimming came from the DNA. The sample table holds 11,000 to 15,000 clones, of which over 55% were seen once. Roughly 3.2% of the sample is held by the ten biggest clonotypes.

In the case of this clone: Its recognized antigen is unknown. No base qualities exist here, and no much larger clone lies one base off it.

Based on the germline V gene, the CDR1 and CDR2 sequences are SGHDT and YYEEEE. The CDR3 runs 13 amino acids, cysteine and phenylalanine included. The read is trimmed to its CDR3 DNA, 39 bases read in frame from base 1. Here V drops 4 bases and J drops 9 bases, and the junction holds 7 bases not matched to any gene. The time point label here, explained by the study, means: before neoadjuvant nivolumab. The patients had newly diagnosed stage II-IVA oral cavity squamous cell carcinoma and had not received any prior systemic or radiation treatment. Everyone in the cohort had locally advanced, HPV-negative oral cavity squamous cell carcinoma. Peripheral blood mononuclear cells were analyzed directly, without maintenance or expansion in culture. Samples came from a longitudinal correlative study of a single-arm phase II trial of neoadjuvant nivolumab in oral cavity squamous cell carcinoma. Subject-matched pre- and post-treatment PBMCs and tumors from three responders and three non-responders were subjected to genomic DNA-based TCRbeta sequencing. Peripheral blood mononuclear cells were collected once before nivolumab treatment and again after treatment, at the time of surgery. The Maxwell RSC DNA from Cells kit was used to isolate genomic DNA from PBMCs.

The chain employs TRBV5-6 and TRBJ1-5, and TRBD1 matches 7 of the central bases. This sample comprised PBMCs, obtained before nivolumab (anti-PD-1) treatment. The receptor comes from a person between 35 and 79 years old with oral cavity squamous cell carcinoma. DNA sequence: TGTGCCAGCAGCAGGGGGCCCCAGGGGCCCCAGCATTTT. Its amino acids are CASSRGPQGPQHF.